This is a list of T cell receptor beta chains from one sample in a study of blood T cell repertoires in COVID-19. Libraries were prepared by immunoSEQ multiplex PCR; TCRdb keeps only in-frame clonotypes and omits some of them. The sample records about 170,000 clones, roughly 84% being singletons. Sequencing was performed on peripheral blood. All receptors derive from a man aged 18 to 29 with active or convalescent COVID-19. Each CDR3 is given with its conserved first and last residue.

>16|TRBV6-4|TRBJ2-1
CASSPQGQGSYNEQFF
>13|TRBV10-1|TRBJ1-1
CASSDRGSAEAFF
>13|TRBV7-8|TRBJ1-2
CASSVDSIYGYTF
>18|TRBV6-1|TRBJ2-7
CASSGTGLGGQGAYEQYF
>15|TRBV3-1/TRBV3-2|TRBJ2-7
CASSEQTDSSYEQYF
>15|TRBV7-9|TRBJ2-1
CASSLGDSQYNEQFF
>19|TRBV15|TRBJ1-1
CATSRGYTGRGHLNTEAFF
>16|TRBV7-9|TRBJ2-1
CASTKILADYYNEQFF
>14|TRBV18|TRBJ2-3
CASSPLGQADTQYF
>15|TRBV7-3|TRBJ2-2
CASSPGQMNTGELFF
>13|TRBV28|TRBJ1-1
CASSQPGHLEAFF
>15|TRBV7-9|TRBJ2-2
CASSSTSANTGELFF
>16|TRBV9|TRBJ1-4
CASSVAVGADNEKLFF
>14|TRBV30|TRBJ1-5
CAWSLQNSNQPQHF
>15|TRBV13|TRBJ2-3
CASSLSGRAGDTQYF
>14|TRBV2|TRBJ1-5
CASSDRGRDQPQHF
>13|TRBV19|TRBJ2-1
CASRLAGVNEQFF
>12|TRBV21-1|TRBJ1-2
CASSNTNYGYTF
>17|TRBV19|TRBJ2-4
CASTMGGNNLAKNIQYF
>16|TRBV9|TRBJ2-5
CASSVRLAGIQETQYF
>18|TRBV9|TRBJ1-3
CASSPRQGTYLSGNTIYF
>14|TRBV2|TRBJ2-5
CASSAGTRGETQYF
>15|TRBV27|TRBJ1-5
CASILGTAGNQPQHF
>13|TRBV7-9|TRBJ2-7
CASSPGPGDEQYF
>12|TRBV5-1|TRBJ2-5
CASSLALETQYF
>15|TRBV24-1|TRBJ1-5
CATSEGTASNQPQHF
>16|TRBV7-2|TRBJ2-2
CASSYRLAGETGELFF
>14|TRBV7-2|TRBJ2-4
CASSLAQTRNIQYF
>14|TRBV2|TRBJ1-5
CASCRLNSNQPQHF
>15|TRBV30|TRBJ2-2
CAWSVGGANTGELFF
>15|TRBV15|TRBJ1-2
CATSSGYQANYGYTF
>16|TRBV5-8|TRBJ2-2
CASSTGLAGGAGELFF
>13|TRBV7-8|TRBJ2-3
CASSFRLTDTQYF
>16|TRBV28|TRBJ1-5
CASSLGGRGWGQPQHF
>13|TRBV5-1|TRBJ1-4
CASSLAGNEKLFF
>17|TRBV4-3|TRBJ2-2
CASSRDWREGLIGELFF
>16|TRBV4-1|TRBJ1-5
CASSQPTGGRGQPQHF
>14|TRBV11-2|TRBJ2-1
CASSLGGRGNEQFF
>17|TRBV3-1/TRBV3-2|TRBJ1-3
CASSQPWGTTSGNTIYF
>14|TRBV29-1|TRBJ1-5
CSVEETDRGQPQHF
>15|TRBV28|TRBJ1-1
CASSFAGSLDTEAFF
>16|TRBV6-1|TRBJ1-4
CASSDAGLVTNEKLFF
>20|TRBV24-1|TRBJ1-6
CATSALGQYFTSSYNSPLHF
>14|TRBV19|TRBJ1-1
CASSSDRENTEAFF
>11|TRBV5-1|TRBJ2-3
CASSRTDTQYF
>14|TRBV3-1/TRBV3-2|TRBJ2-4
CASSQGTDKNIQYF
>14|TRBV28|TRBJ1-2
CASSPRPGDYGYTF
>14|TRBV5-1|TRBJ1-2
CASSGGQGQYGYTF
>15|TRBV3-1/TRBV3-2|TRBJ1-1
CASSQGGGQGTEAFF
>15|TRBV10-3|TRBJ2-1
CAISGQRGAPDEQFF
>14|TRBV19|TRBJ2-5
CASTPGHQDETQYF
>13|TRBV6-5|TRBJ1-1
CASRGGQYTEAFF
>18|TRBV3-1/TRBV3-2|TRBJ1-6
CASSLRRQGSIYNSPLHF
>15|TRBV5-1|TRBJ1-3
CASSPTLVSGNTIYF
>15|TRBV5-4|TRBJ1-2
CASSPRTGDGYGYTF
>14|TRBV28|TRBJ2-3
CASSPGGYTDTQYF